Following are 21 T cell receptor beta chains from one sample sequenced in a study of T-cell reconstitution after alpha-beta-depleted transplantation in children. Construction of the TCRbeta library involved unique molecular identifiers. TCRdb reprocessed the PCR reads with MiXCR, giving one entry per CDR3 protein. The table records about 580,000 distinct CDR3 sequences, roughly 24% of them present only once. The sequencing here drew on PBMCs, mostly from graft donor cells, taken 360 days after TCRalphabeta/CD19-depleted stem cell transplant. These receptors all stem from a boy less than two years old who had a stem cell transplant for acute myeloid leukemia, so the T cells may come from the graft donor.

V is TRBV20-1 and J is TRBJ2-7; D is possibly TRBD2 (6 bases). V was cut by 4 bases and J by 4 bases, with 8 bases left in between. Germline V lookup: CDR1 DFQATT, CDR2 SNEGSKA (reference sequence). This CDR3 is 11 amino acids long. CDR3 amino acids: CSATEGYEQYV. CDR3 nucleotide sequence: TGCAGTGCTACGGAGGGGTACGAGCAGTACGTC.

This clonotype came up a few times. This chain connects TRBV27 to TRBJ2-7, with 7 bases lining up with TRBD2. CDR3 size: 13 residues. Trimming cost V 8 bases and J 4 bases; bases outside gene matches: 8. Germline V CDR1 and CDR2: MNHEY, SMNVEV (reference sequence). The CDR3 loop reads CASWGGTVYEQYF. The CDR3 nucleotides read TGTGCCAGCTGGGGGGGGACGGTTTACGAGCAGTACTTC.

This clonotype was detected many times. The CDR3 coding sequence is TGCAGCGTTGAGCTGGGTACTATTGGAAACACCATATATTTT. Translation: CSVELGTIGNTIYF. This chain joins TRBV29-1 and TRBJ1-3, with D uncertain. The CDR3 spans 14 residues. Trimming took 3 bases from V and 3 from J, leaving 12 bases between them. Germline values: CDR1 SQVTM, CDR2 ANQGSEA.

This clonotype has just a few counts. This chain joins TRBV29-1 and TRBJ2-7, with D unclear. With 5 bases removed from V and 0 bases from J, the gap between germline ends came to 8 bases. CDR3 length equals 12 residues. The germline V gene encodes CDR1 SQVTM and CDR2 ANQGSEA. Here the CDR3 reads CSVYSSSYEQYF. The CDR3 coding sequence is TGCAGCGTTTACAGCTCCTCCTACGAGCAGTACTTC.

This clonotype was recorded a few times. This sequence joins TRBV20-1 and TRBJ2-2; D is possibly TRBD1 or TRBD2 (5 bases each). This CDR3 has 14 amino acids. V lost 6 bases, J lost 6 bases, and 17 bases lay in between. Germline-derived CDR1 and CDR2 are DFQATT and SNEGSKA (reference sequence). CDR3 amino acids: CSAPGLKGAGELFF. In DNA form, the CDR3 reads TGCAGTGCCCCCGGACTGAAAGGGGCCGGGGAGCTGTTTTTT.

This clonotype has a single count. The chain uses TRBV7-2 and TRBJ1-2; D gene uncertain. V was cut by 1 base and J by 0 bases, with 9 bases left in between. From germline, CDR1 is SGHTA and CDR2 FQGNSA. CDR3 length: 15 residues. CDR3 sequence reads: CASSLVGSPNYGYTF. The CDR3 DNA reads TGTGCCAGCAGCTTAGTGGGCAGTCCTAACTATGGCTACACCTTC.

At least ten counts were recorded for this clonotype. The V gene is TRBV20-1, the J gene TRBJ1-5, with D unclear. Between the trimmed V and J ends, which lost 3 bases and 1 base, there was a span of 13 bases. Looked up from germline, CDR1 is DFQATT and CDR2 is SNEGSKA (reference sequence). CDR3 length equals 15 residues. In DNA form, the CDR3 reads TGCAGTGCTAGGGCAAAGACGGAAAGCAATCAGCCCCAGCATTTT. It specifies CSARAKTESNQPQHF.

This chain connects TRBV6-5 to TRBJ2-5; D unresolved. Deletions cut 1 base from V and 5 bases from J, with 11 bases between. CDR3 length equals 14 residues. Per germline, CDR1 MNHEY and CDR2 SVGAGI. The CDR3 DNA is TGTGCCAGCAGTTACTTCCGCGGCGCCGAGACCCAGTACTTC. Its protein is CASSYFRGAETQYF.

This clonotype was detected a few times. The chain employs TRBV5-4 and TRBJ1-2; 8 bases line up with TRBD1. CDR3 length equals 14 residues. Losses at the gene ends were 4 bases for V and 3 bases for J; bases not matched to a gene: 5. Germline V CDR1 and CDR2: SGHNT, YYREEE (reference sequence). The CDR3 protein is CASSNRGEDYGYTF. The CDR3 DNA reads TGTGCCAGCAGCAACAGGGGGGAAGACTATGGCTACACCTTC. The whole variable domain, filled in from reference TRBV5-4 and TRBJ1-2, reads ETGVTQSPTHLIKTRGQQVTLRCSSQSGHNTVSWYQQALGQGPQFIFQYYREEENGRGNFPPRFSGLQFPNYSSELNVNALELDDSALYLCASSNRGEDYGYTFGSGTRLTVV.

This clonotype was recorded many times. The V call is TRBV7-6, the J call TRBJ2-6; maybe TRBD2 (6 bases). The CDR3 loop spans 17 amino acids. Germline CDR1 reads SGHVS; CDR2 reads FNYEAQ. V lost 5 bases, J lost 0 bases, and 14 bases lay in between. DNA for the CDR3: TGTGCCAGCAGCCAACTAGCTCAGAGCTCTGGGGCCAACGTCCTGACTTTC. Encoded protein: CASSQLAQSSGANVLTF.

The chain employs TRBV18 and TRBJ2-7; D gene unclear. Germline loops: CDR1 KGHSH, CDR2 LQKENI. V shed 0 bases and J shed 2 bases, with 8 bases lying between them. The CDR3 has 14 amino acids. CDR3 DNA: TGTGCCAGCTCACCACCGTTGCCGCCCTACGAGCAGTACTTC. It specifies CASSPPLPPYEQYF.

This clonotype was seen more than once but under ten times. The genes are TRBV4-2 and TRBJ2-1; D could derive from TRBD1 or TRBD2 (6 bases each). This CDR3 is 16 amino acids long. The V and J ends lost 1 base and 7 bases respectively, with 17 bases between them. In germline, CDR1 is LGHNA, CDR2 YNFKEQ. In DNA form, the CDR3 reads TGTGCCAGCAGCCAAGCCGACAGGTTTGCGGGAAATGAGCAGTTCTTC. Amino acid sequence: CASSQADRFAGNEQFF.

V usage is TRBV20-1 and J usage is TRBJ2-7; D assignment may be TRBD1 or TRBD2 (5 bases each). CDR1 is DFQATT and CDR2 is SNEGSKA in the germline V gene (reference sequence). The germline V and J ends were trimmed by 5 bases and 1 base, with 15 bases remaining between them. The length of the CDR3 is 14 residues. The CDR3: CSALPGRRSYEQYF. CDR3 DNA: TGCAGTGCTCTTCCGGGACGGCGGTCCTACGAGCAGTACTTC.

Notes on this clonotype: A read error may account for a junction end that differs from germline. The chain uses TRBV12-3 or TRBV12-4 and TRBJ1-4; a possible D gene is TRBD1 (5 bases). The CDR3 runs to 19 residues. CDR3 sequence: CTSSLTLGREGTTNEKLFF. CDR3 bases: TGTACCAGCAGCTTGACGTTGGGCAGGGAGGGAACAACTAATGAAAAACTGTTTTTT.

The genes are TRBV6-2 or TRBV6-3 and TRBJ2-1; D might be TRBD2 (7 bases). Germline CDR1 and CDR2: MNHEY and SVGEGT. This CDR3 is built from 18 residues. V was clipped by 2 bases and J by 0 bases, with 17 bases between them. The CDR3 coding sequence is TGTGCCAGCAGTTACCCCATCGGGGGGCGGAGCTCCTACAATGAGCAGTTCTTC. Its translation is CASSYPIGGRSSYNEQFF.

This clonotype was detected ten times or more. The rearrangement uses TRBV6-2 or TRBV6-3 and TRBJ2-5; 12 bases are shared with TRBD1. The CDR3 totals 17 residues. V trimming: 3 bases; J trimming: 4 bases; junction bases outside the gene matches: 9. The germline V gene encodes CDR1 MNHEY and CDR2 SVGEGT. CDR3 residues: CASSYGPGQGARETQYF. The CDR3, as DNA: TGTGCCAGCAGTTATGGGCCGGGACAGGGGGCGCGAGAGACCCAGTACTTC.

Only one count was recorded for this clonotype. The chain uses TRBV7-2 and TRBJ2-4; tentative D call: TRBD2 (5 bases). The CDR3 is 14 amino acids. V was clipped by 4 bases and J by 7 bases, with 14 bases between them. From germline, CDR1 is SGHTA and CDR2 FQGNSA. The CDR3 DNA reads TGTGCCAGCAGCTCTACTAGTGGGCTGAACATTCAGTACTTC. Translation gives CASSSTSGLNIQYF.

J is TRBJ2-3 and V is TRBV6-5, with a tentative D call TRBD2 (6 bases). Germline loops: CDR1 MNHEY, CDR2 SVGAGI. CDR3 length equals 18 residues. Trimming removed 0 bases from V and 2 bases from J, with 18 bases in between. The CDR3 bases are TGTGCCAGCAGTTACTCGTACCCCGGCGGGACCGTCACAGATACGCAGTATTTT. Protein sequence: CASSYSYPGGTVTDTQYF.

A word on this clonotype: At one boundary the junction diverges from the germline segment, which might be a read error. The chain employs TRBV7-2 and TRBJ2-1; 9 nucleotides agree with TRBD1. The V gene's germline CDR1 is SGHTA and CDR2 FQGNSA. CDR3 size: 17 residues. The CDR3 nucleotides are TGTGCCAGCAGCATAGCCGGGACAGGGTTAGTCGGCGATGAGCAGTTCTTC. Amino acids: CASSIAGTGLVGDEQFF.

V is TRBV15 and J is TRBJ1-3, with D perhaps matching TRBD1 (6 bases). The CDR3 loop spans 17 amino acids. V was cut by 0 bases and J by 4 bases, with 16 bases left in between. Looked up from germline, CDR1 is LNHNV and CDR2 is YYDKDF (reference sequence). The CDR3 coding sequence is TGTGCCACCAGCAGAGATGGAGCAAACAGGGAGGGAAACACCATATATTTT. Its translation: CATSRDGANREGNTIYF.

This sequence joins TRBV6-5 and TRBJ2-2; TRBD2 matches 7 bases. CDR3 length: 13 amino acids. V was pared by 2 bases and J by 6 bases, with 0 bases of the junction left unmatched. Germline CDR1 is MNHEY and CDR2 is SVGAGI. The CDR3 sequence: CASSYGGAGELFF. The CDR3 region has the DNA TGTGCCAGCAGTTACGGGGGGGCCGGGGAGCTGTTTTTT.